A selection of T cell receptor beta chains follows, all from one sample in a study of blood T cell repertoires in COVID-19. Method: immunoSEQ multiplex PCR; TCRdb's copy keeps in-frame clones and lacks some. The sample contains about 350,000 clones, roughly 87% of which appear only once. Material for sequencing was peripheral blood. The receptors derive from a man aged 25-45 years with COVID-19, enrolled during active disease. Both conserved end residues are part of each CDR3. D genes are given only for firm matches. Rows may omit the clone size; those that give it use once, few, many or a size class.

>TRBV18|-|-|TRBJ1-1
CASSPSTGSAFF
TGTGCCAGCTCACCTTCCACAGGGAGCGCTTTCTTT
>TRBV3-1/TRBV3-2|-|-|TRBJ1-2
CASSQEQGSYGYTF
TGTGCCAGCAGCCAAGAGCAGGGAAGCTATGGCTACACCTTC
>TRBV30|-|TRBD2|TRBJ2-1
CAWSGRLGTSGSSYNEQFF
TGTGCCTGGAGTGGCCGTTTGGGGACTAGCGGGAGCTCCTACAATGAGCAGTTCTTC
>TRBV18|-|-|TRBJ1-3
CASSPGVSGNTIYF
TGTGCCAGCTCACCCGGGGTATCCGGAAACACCATATATTTT
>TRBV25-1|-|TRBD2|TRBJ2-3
CASSELAGGPGRTHTQYF
TGTGCCAGCAGTGAGTTAGCGGGAGGGCCAGGTCGCACGCATACGCAGTATTTT
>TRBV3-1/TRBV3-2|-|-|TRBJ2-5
CASSQDKDSRLETQYF
TGTGCCAGCAGCCAAGATAAGGACTCCCGGTTAGAGACCCAGTACTTC
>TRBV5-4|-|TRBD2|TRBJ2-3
CASSGLAGLGTDTQYF
TGTGCCAGTTCAGGGCTAGCGGGATTGGGCACAGATACGCAGTATTTT
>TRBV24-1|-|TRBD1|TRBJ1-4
CATSDRDRGNEKLFF
TGTGCCACCAGTGACCGGGACAGGGGTAATGAAAAACTGTTTTTT
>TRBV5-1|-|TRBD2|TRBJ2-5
CASSFGTIQETQYF
TGCGCCAGCAGCTTCGGGACTATCCAAGAGACCCAGTACTTC
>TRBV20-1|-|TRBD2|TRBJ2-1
CSASGNEWREGLGNEQFF
TGCAGTGCTAGTGGGAATGAGTGGCGGGAGGGCCTCGGGAATGAGCAGTTCTTC
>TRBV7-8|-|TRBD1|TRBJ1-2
CASSLGDSSSYGYTF
TGTGCCAGCAGCCTCGGGGACAGCTCCTCCTATGGCTACACCTTC
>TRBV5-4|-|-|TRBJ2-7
CASSLDPGAAAEQYF
TGTGCCAGCAGCTTGGACCCGGGAGCCGCAGCCGAGCAGTACTTC
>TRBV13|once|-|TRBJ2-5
CASSFELETQYF
TGTGCCAGCAGCTTCGAGCTAGAGACCCAGTACTTC
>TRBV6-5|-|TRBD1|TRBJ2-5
CASSYRQGARGETQYF
TGTGCCAGCAGTTACCGACAGGGGGCGAGGGGAGAGACCCAGTACTTC
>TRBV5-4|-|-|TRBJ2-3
CASSLRAGSTDTQYF
TGTGCCAGCAGCTTGCGCGCCGGTAGCACAGATACGCAGTATTTT
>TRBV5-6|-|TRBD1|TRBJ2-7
CASSGGTGVSYEQYF
TGTGCCAGCAGCGGAGGGACAGGGGTCTCCTACGAGCAGTACTTC
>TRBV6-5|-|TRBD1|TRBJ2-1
CASNAGTGGFHEQFF
TGTGCCAGCAACGCCGGGACAGGGGGATTCCATGAGCAGTTCTTC
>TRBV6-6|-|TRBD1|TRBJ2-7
CASTGPGQGTYEQYF
TGTGCCAGCACCGGACCGGGACAGGGTACCTACGAGCAGTACTTC
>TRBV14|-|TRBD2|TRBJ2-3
CASSQVAGGGTDTQYF
TGTGCCAGCAGTCAAGTGGCCGGGGGGGGCACAGATACGCAGTATTTT
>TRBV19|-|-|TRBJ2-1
CASLPWQGSRNEQFF
TGTGCCAGTCTCCCGTGGCAGGGTTCGAGGAATGAGCAGTTCTTC
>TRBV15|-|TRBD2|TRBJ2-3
CATSRDRAGTSTDTQYF
TGTGCCACCAGCAGAGACCGAGCGGGAACCAGCACAGATACGCAGTATTTT
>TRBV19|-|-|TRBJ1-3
CASSHGQFHSGNTIYF
TGTGCCAGTAGTCACGGACAGTTTCACTCTGGAAACACCATATATTTT
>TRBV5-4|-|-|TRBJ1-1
CASSGPAGQGNTEAFF
TGTGCCAGCAGCGGACCCGCCGGGCAGGGGAACACTGAAGCTTTCTTT
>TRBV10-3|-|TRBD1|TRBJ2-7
CAISGTYRDRGSYEQYF
TGTGCCATCAGTGGAACTTACCGGGACAGGGGGTCCTACGAGCAGTACTTC
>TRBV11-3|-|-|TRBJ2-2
CASSLVVGDTGELFF
TGTGCCAGCAGCTTAGTCGTAGGGGACACCGGGGAGCTGTTTTTT
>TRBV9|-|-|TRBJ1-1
CASSVFMNTEAFF
TGTGCCAGCAGCGTATTTATGAACACTGAAGCTTTCTTT
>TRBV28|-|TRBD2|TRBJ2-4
CASRPQPGGGTSGTKNIQYF
TGTGCCAGCAGGCCCCAACCCGGGGGGGGGACTAGCGGGACAAAAAACATTCAGTACTTC
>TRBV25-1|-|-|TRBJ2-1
CASREFNEQFF
TGTGCCAGCCGGGAGTTCAATGAGCAGTTCTTC
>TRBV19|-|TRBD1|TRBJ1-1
CASSRLDRGTEAFF
TGTGCCAGTAGTCGACTCGACAGGGGCACTGAAGCTTTCTTT
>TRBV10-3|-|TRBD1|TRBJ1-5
CAISEATGEQPQHF
TGTGCCATCAGTGAGGCCACAGGGGAGCAGCCCCAGCATTTT
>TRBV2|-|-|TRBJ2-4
CASSSDRRNIQYF
TGTGCCAGCAGTTCGGACAGAAGAAACATTCAGTACTTC
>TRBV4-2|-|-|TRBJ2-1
CASSQVVGGRVGYEQFF
TGTGCCAGCAGCCAGGTGGTGGGAGGCAGGGTGGGATATGAGCAGTTCTTC
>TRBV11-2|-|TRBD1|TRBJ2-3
CASSPSSGTVSTDTQYF
TGTGCCAGCAGCCCTTCTTCCGGGACAGTATCAACAGATACGCAGTATTTT
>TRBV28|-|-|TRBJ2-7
CASSLVGESLGYEQYF
TGTGCCAGCAGTTTAGTGGGAGAGTCCTTAGGCTACGAGCAGTACTTC
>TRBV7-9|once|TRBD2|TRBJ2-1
CASSSGTSGRGGQFF
TGTGCCAGCAGCTCTGGGACTAGCGGGAGAGGTGGGCAGTTCTTC
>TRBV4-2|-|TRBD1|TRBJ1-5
CASSQAGQLNQPQHF
TGTGCCAGCAGCCAAGCGGGACAGCTCAATCAGCCCCAGCATTTT
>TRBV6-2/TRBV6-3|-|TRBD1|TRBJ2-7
CASSYSGQGAQNEQYF
TGTGCCAGCAGTTACTCGGGACAGGGGGCGCAAAACGAGCAGTACTTC
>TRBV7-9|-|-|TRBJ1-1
CASSLARVTEAFF
TGTGCCAGCAGCTTAGCGCGGGTCACTGAAGCTTTCTTT
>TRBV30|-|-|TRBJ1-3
CAWSVTRASGNTIYF
TGTGCCTGGAGTGTAACGAGGGCATCTGGAAACACCATATATTTT
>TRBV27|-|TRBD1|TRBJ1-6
CASRSYLGGAAYNSPLHF
TGTGCCAGCAGATCATATCTAGGGGGCGCCGCCTATAATTCACCCCTCCACTTT
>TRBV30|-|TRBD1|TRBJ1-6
CAWSVLRGPYYNSPLHF
TGTGCCTGGAGTGTACTCAGGGGGCCCTACTATAATTCACCCCTCCACTTT
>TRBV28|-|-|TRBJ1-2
CASSDVTRAGGYTF
TGTGCCAGCAGCGACGTCACGCGTGCGGGTGGCTACACCTTC
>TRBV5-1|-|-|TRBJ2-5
CASSLRGGAGETQYF
TGCGCCAGCAGCTTGCGGGGCGGGGCGGGAGAGACCCAGTACTTC
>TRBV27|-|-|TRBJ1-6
CASSLSGGGTSYNSPLHF
TGTGCCAGCAGTTTATCCGGGGGAGGGACCTCCTATAATTCACCCCTCCACTTT
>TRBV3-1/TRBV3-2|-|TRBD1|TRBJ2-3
CASSRDRGRSNTQYF
TGTGCCAGCAGCCGGGACAGGGGAAGAAGTAATACGCAGTATTTT
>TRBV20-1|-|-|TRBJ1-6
CSASQSANSPLHF
TGCAGTGCTAGTCAGTCCGCCAATTCACCCCTCCACTTT
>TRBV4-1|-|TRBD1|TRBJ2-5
CASSQPDRGRGETQYF
TGCGCCAGCAGCCAACCGGACAGGGGGCGAGGGGAGACCCAGTACTTC
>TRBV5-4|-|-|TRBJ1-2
CASSSQTQVFYTF
TGTGCCAGCAGCTCCCAAACACAGGTCTTCTACACCTTC
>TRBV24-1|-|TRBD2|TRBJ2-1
CATSVAPGLAVSSYNEQFF
TGTGCCACCAGTGTCGCCCCGGGACTAGCGGTAAGCTCCTACAATGAGCAGTTCTTC
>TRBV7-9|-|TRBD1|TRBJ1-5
CASRATGGNQPQHF
TGTGCCAGCAGGGCTACAGGGGGCAATCAGCCCCAGCATTTT